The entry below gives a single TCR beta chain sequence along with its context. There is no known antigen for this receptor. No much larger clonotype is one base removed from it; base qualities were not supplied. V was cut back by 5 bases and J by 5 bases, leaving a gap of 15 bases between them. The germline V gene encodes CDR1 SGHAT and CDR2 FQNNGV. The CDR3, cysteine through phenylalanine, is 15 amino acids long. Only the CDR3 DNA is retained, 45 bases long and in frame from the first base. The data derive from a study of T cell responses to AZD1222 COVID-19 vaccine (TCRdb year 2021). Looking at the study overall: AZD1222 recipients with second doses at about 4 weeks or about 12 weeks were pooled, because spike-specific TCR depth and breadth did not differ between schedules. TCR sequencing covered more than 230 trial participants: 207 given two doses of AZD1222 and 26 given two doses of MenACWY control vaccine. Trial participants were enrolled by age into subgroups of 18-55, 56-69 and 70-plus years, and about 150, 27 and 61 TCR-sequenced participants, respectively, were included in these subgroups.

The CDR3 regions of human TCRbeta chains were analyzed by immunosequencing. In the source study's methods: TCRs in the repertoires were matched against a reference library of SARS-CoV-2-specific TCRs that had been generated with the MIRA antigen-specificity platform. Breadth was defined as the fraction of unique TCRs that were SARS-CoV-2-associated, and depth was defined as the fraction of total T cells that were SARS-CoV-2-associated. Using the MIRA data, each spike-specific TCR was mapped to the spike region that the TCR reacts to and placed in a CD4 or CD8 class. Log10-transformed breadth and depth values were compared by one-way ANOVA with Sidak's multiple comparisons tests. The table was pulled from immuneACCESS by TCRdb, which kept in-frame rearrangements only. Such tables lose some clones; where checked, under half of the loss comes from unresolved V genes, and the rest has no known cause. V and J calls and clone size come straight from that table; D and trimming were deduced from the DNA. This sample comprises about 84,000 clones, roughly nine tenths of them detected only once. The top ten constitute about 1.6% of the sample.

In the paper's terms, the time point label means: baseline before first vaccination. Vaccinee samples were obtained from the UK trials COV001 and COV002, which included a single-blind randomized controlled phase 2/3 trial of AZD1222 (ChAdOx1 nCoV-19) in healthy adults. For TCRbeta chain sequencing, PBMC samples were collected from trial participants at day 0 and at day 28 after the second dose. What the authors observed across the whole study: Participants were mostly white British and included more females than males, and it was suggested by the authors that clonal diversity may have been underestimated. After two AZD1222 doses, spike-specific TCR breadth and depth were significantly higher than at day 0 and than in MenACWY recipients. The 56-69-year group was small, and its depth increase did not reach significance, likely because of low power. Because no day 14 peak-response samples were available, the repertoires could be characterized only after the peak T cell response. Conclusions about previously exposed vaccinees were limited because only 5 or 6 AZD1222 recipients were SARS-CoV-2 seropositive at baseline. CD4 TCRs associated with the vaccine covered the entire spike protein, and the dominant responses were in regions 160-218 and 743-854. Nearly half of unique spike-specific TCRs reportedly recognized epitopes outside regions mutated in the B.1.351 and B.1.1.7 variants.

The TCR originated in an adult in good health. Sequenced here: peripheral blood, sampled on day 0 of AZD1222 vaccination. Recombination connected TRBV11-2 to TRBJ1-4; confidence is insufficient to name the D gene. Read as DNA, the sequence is TGTGCCAGCAGCCGAGGAGTGCCGAGGAATGAAAAACTGTTTTTT. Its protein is CASSRGVPRNEKLFF.